This entry lists 30 T cell receptor beta chains sequenced from one sample in a study of human thymus T cells. Clones were sequenced by immunoSEQ multiplex PCR, and TCRdb holds only the in-frame ones, with some missing. In the table there are tens of thousands of clones, 94% of which are singletons. The sequenced sample consisted of blood. All receptors derive from a boy in the first two years of life with a congenital heart defect but otherwise immunologically healthy.

This clone was seen just once. The chain employs TRBV7-9 and TRBJ2-1, with 11 bases matching TRBD2. The CDR3 totals 19 residues. Germline V gene lookup returns CDR1 SEHNR and CDR2 FQNEAQ (reference sequence). The V and J ends lost 0 bases and 10 bases, in that order; junction bases with no gene match: 17. This CDR3 reads CASSLAVWASGGRRGEQFF. The CDR3 bases are TGTGCCAGCAGCTTAGCGGTATGGGCTAGCGGGGGGCGACGTGGAGAGCAGTTCTTC.

This clone was seen a handful of times. The rearrangement joins TRBV13 to TRBJ1-1; D uncertain. The V gene's germline CDR1 is PRHDT and CDR2 FYEKMQ (reference sequence). The CDR3 is 12 amino acids. The V and J ends lost 2 bases and 1 base respectively, with 2 bases between them. DNA of the CDR3: TGTGCCAGCAGCTTACAGAACACTGAAGCTTTCTTT. Its translation is CASSLQNTEAFF.

The J gene is TRBJ2-3, the V gene TRBV18; D ambiguous. The CDR3 runs 13 residues. In germline, CDR1 is KGHSH, CDR2 LQKENI. V was shortened by 1 base and J by 1 base, with 3 bases between the two germline ends. CDR3 sequence (DNA): TGTGCCAGCTCACCACAGGGCACAGATACGCAGTATTTT. It translates to CASSPQGTDTQYF.

The V call is TRBV2, the J call TRBJ2-7, with D unresolved. The CDR3 extends over 12 amino acids. Looked up from germline, CDR1 is SNHLY and CDR2 is FYNNEI. V dropped 1 base and J dropped 10 bases, with 11 bases sitting between them. CDR3 DNA: TGTGCCAGCAGTGAAGACTCGTACGGACAGTACTTC. Translation: CASSEDSYGQYF.

This chain connects TRBV20-1 to TRBJ2-7; tentatively, D is TRBD1 (6 bases). The V gene's germline CDR1 is DFQATT and CDR2 SNEGSKA (reference sequence). The CDR3 loop spans 11 amino acids. Trimming cost V 3 bases and J 6 bases, with 9 bases left between them. CDR3 sequence: CSASIQGEQYF. In DNA form, the CDR3 reads TGCAGTGCTAGTATACAGGGCGAGCAGTACTTC.

The chain recombines TRBV5-6 with TRBJ1-6; D not resolved. Germline V gene sequence: CDR1 SGHDT, CDR2 YYEEEE. The germline V and J ends were trimmed by 1 base and 2 bases, with 7 bases remaining between them. This CDR3 has 15 amino acids. CDR3 region: CASSLQVPYNSPLHF. For the CDR3, the DNA is TGTGCCAGCAGCTTGCAGGTTCCCTATAATTCACCCCTCCACTTT.

V is TRBV7-2 and J is TRBJ1-2; 7 nucleotides agree with TRBD1. The CDR3 totals 15 residues. Trimming took 5 bases from V and 4 from J; bases not matched to a gene: 10. Looked up from germline, CDR1 is SGHTA and CDR2 is FQGNSA. CDR3 residues: CASSPTAGGFYGYTF. CDR3 bases: TGTGCCAGCAGCCCGACGGCAGGGGGTTTCTATGGCTACACCTTC.

The chain employs TRBV30 and TRBJ1-3; possibly TRBD1 for D (5 bases). The CDR3 length is 14 residues. V lost 0 bases to trimming and J lost 2 bases, with 8 bases between them. CDR1 GTSNPN and CDR2 SVGIG come from the germline V gene (reference sequence). The chain's CDR3 is CAWSVGGAGNTIYF. The CDR3, as DNA: TGTGCCTGGAGTGTGGGGGGGGCTGGAAACACCATATATTTT.

In its sample, this clone was seen once. V gene TRBV7-6 combines with J gene TRBJ2-1; tentatively, D is TRBD2 (6 bases). This CDR3 is built from 15 residues. Trimming cost V 1 base and J 12 bases, with 19 bases left between them. CDR1 is SGHVS, CDR2 FNYEAQ, per germline. In DNA, the CDR3 is TGTGCCAGCAGCTTAGGAGGGACTGGACCCCGCGGGCAGTTCTTC. It is translated as CASSLGGTGPRGQFF.

The V and J genes are TRBV29-1 and TRBJ1-6; 8 bases match TRBD1. J gave up 2 bases and V 4 bases, and 4 bases lay outside the gene matches. CDR1 SQVTM and CDR2 ANQGSEA come from the germline V gene. CDR3 size: 15 residues. In nucleotides, the CDR3 is TGCAGCGTTGCCGGACAGGGTCCCTATAATTCACCCCTCCACTTT. Translation: CSVAGQGPYNSPLHF.

The V call is TRBV4-1, the J call TRBJ2-3, with 16 bases identical to TRBD2. This CDR3 comprises 17 residues. The J segment lost 6 bases and the V segment lost 4 bases, leaving 7 bases of the junction unmatched. Germline-derived CDR1 and CDR2 are MGHRA and YSYEKL. This CDR3 is CASSLGTSGGALDTQYF. CDR3 nucleotides: TGCGCCAGCAGCCTCGGGACTAGCGGGGGGGCATTGGATACGCAGTATTTT.

A remark on this clone: The junction does not match germline at one end; this may be a read error. The rearrangement links TRBV5-3 to TRBJ1-2; possibly TRBD1 for D (6 bases). TRBV5-3 is known as an ORF, though its function is uncertain. This CDR3 region has 15 residues. This chain's CDR3 is CASSLAAGANYGYTF. The CDR3 DNA reads TGTGCCAGCAGCTTGGCCGCAGGGGCTAACTATGGCTACACCTTC.

This chain links TRBV11-3 with TRBJ2-7; D is undetermined. Trimming shortened V by 4 bases and J by 0 bases, and 4 bases separated the two germline ends. CDR1 SGHNT and CDR2 YENEEA come from the germline V gene. CDR3 length equals 12 residues. CDR3 nucleotide sequence: TGTGCCAGCAGCTCAAGCTCCTACGAGCAGTACTTC. Amino acids: CASSSSSYEQYF.

The genes are TRBV13 and TRBJ2-3; no clear D. Germline CDR1 is PRHDT and CDR2 is FYEKMQ (reference sequence). The CDR3 has 14 amino acids. V was trimmed by 4 bases and J by 6 bases, leaving 14 bases between them. The CDR3 sequence: CASSSRSLWDTQYF. The CDR3 region has the DNA TGTGCCAGCAGCTCCCGCTCCCTGTGGGATACGCAGTATTTT.

This chain links TRBV16 with TRBJ1-2, with TRBD1 matching over 7 bases. With 4 bases clipped from V and 4 bases from J, the junction kept 3 bases outside the gene matches. The CDR3 totals 13 residues. Germline CDR1 is KGHSY and CDR2 is FQNENV. The CDR3, as DNA: TGTGCCAGCAGCCCCGGACAGGTCTATGGCTACACCTTC. Protein product: CASSPGQVYGYTF.

The chain recombines TRBV10-1 with TRBJ1-2; no definite D call. The length of the CDR3 is 15 residues. In germline, CDR1 is WNHNN, CDR2 SYGVQD (reference sequence). V lost 7 bases and J lost 4, with 19 bases in between. The CDR3 reads CASTVLTVWGYGYTF. The CDR3 coding sequence is TGCGCCAGCACTGTCTTGACGGTTTGGGGCTATGGCTACACCTTC.

The rearrangement uses TRBV5-1 and TRBJ1-6, with 7 bases fitting TRBD1. Germline loops: CDR1 SGHRS, CDR2 YFSETQ. The CDR3 has 15 residues. V shed 4 bases, J shed 9 bases, and the junction held 10 bases outside the gene matches. The chain's CDR3 is CASSQLTGDRSPLHF. Written as DNA, the CDR3 is TGCGCCAGCAGCCAACTAACAGGGGACCGTTCACCCCTCCACTTT.

The CDR3: CASSVASGGDTDTQYF. The CDR3 coding sequence is TGTGCCAGCAGCGTAGCTAGCGGGGGAGACACAGATACGCAGTATTTT. The chain couples TRBV9 to TRBJ2-3; 10 nucleotides agree with TRBD2. This CDR3 region has 16 residues. Trimming at V came to 0 bases and at J to 2 bases, leaving 3 bases not matched to a gene. Per the germline V gene, CDR1 is SGDLS and CDR2 is YYNGEE. The whole variable domain, filled in from reference TRBV9 and TRBJ2-3, reads DSGVTQTPKHLITATGQRVTLRCSPRSGDLSVYWYQQSLDQGLQFLIQYYNGEERAKGNILERFSAQQFPDLHSELNLSSLELGDSALYFCASSVASGGDTDTQYFGPGTRLTVL.

The table lists this clone with a few counts. The chain couples TRBV5-5 to TRBJ1-2; D gene unclear. The germline V and J ends were trimmed by 1 base and 5 bases, with 15 bases remaining between them. The CDR3 sequence is 15 residues long. Germline V gene sequence: CDR1 SGHKS, CDR2 YYEKEE (reference sequence). The CDR3 loop is CASSLRGSREYGYTF. DNA for the CDR3: TGTGCCAGCAGCTTGAGAGGGAGTCGGGAGTATGGCTACACCTTC.

This chain links TRBV5-1 with TRBJ2-5; D uncertain. This CDR3 is built from 14 residues. The germline V gene encodes CDR1 SGHRS and CDR2 YFSETQ. Trimming stripped 2 bases from V and 4 bases from J, with 12 bases between. Here the CDR3 reads CASSFGYQTETQYF. Here the CDR3 DNA reads TGCGCCAGCAGCTTTGGCTACCAAACAGAGACCCAGTACTTC.

The chain is built from TRBV10-2 and TRBJ2-1; TRBD1 matches at 11 bases. From germline, CDR1 is WSHSY and CDR2 SAAADI. The junction had 8 bases not matched to a gene; V was cut back by 8 bases and J by 5 bases. The CDR3 covers 15 residues. In nucleotides, the CDR3 is TGCGCCAGCCTGGCGGACAGGGGGCCCCACAATGAGCAGTTCTTC. Translation: CASLADRGPHNEQFF.

The gene calls are TRBV6-4 and TRBJ2-2; D remains ambiguous. The CDR3 runs to 13 residues. The V gene lost 4 bases and the J gene lost 7 bases, with 10 bases spanning the gap. Germline CDR1 MRHNA, CDR2 SNTAGT. The CDR3 DNA follows: TGTGCCAGCAGTGCTGACTTTCTCGGGGAGCTGTTTTTT. Translation: CASSADFLGELFF.

The chain has TRBV19 and TRBJ1-2, with D hard to call. There are 14 residues in the CDR3. Trimming removed 2 bases at V and 3 bases at J, with 10 bases between. Germline CDR1 LNHDA, CDR2 SQIVND (reference sequence). The DNA for the CDR3 is TGTGCCAGTAGTATAAGGCAGGCCGACTATGGCTACACCTTC. It specifies CASSIRQADYGYTF.

The chain has TRBV23-1 and TRBJ1-6, with D possibly TRBD1 on 6 matching bases. TRBV23-1 is recorded as an ORF, its role being uncertain. The CDR3 totals 17 residues. V was shortened by 0 bases and J by 4 bases, with 13 bases between the two germline ends. The CDR3 loop is CASSQSSRGKYNSPLHF. DNA for the CDR3: TGCGCCAGCAGTCAATCCTCCAGGGGAAAGTATAATTCACCCCTCCACTTT.

The rearrangement joins TRBV7-9 to TRBJ1-2; 8 bases map to TRBD1. V was pared by 2 bases and J by 6 bases, with 2 bases of the junction left unmatched. The CDR3 contains 13 residues. Germline-derived CDR1 and CDR2 are SEHNR and FQNEAQ (reference sequence). CDR3 region: CASSLPTGDGYTF. DNA of the CDR3: TGTGCCAGCAGCTTACCGACAGGGGATGGCTACACCTTC.

This clone was counted only a few times. This rearrangement joins TRBV30 to TRBJ1-2; D is unclear. Trimming took off 2 bases at V and 2 bases at J, with 6 bases between the two ends. CDR3 length: 12 residues. Germline V gives CDR1 GTSNPN, CDR2 SVGIG (reference sequence). In DNA form, the CDR3 reads TGTGCCTGGAGTAGACTGAACTATGGCTACACCTTC. Protein: CAWSRLNYGYTF.

The chain couples TRBV7-8 to TRBJ2-1; 12 bases line up with TRBD1. The CDR3 consists of 17 residues. Unmatched junction bases numbered 9, after V lost 0 bases and J lost 9 bases. The germline V gene encodes CDR1 SGHVS and CDR2 FQNEAQ. The CDR3 loop reads CASSLAWGGTGGIEQFF. In nucleotides, the CDR3 is TGTGCCAGCAGCTTAGCCTGGGGCGGGACAGGGGGCATTGAGCAGTTCTTC.

J is TRBJ2-5 and V is TRBV7-2, with TRBD2 matching 12 bases. The CDR3 spans 17 residues. Unmatched junction bases numbered 17, after V lost 5 bases and J lost 10 bases. The germline CDR1 and CDR2 sequences are SGHTA and FQGNSA. The CDR3 region has the DNA TGTGCCAGCAGCCTTTCCTTGACTAGCGGGGGACAGGTGGGCCAGTACTTC. Translating it yields CASSLSLTSGGQVGQYF.

The chain has TRBV5-1 and TRBJ2-4; perhaps D is TRBD1 or TRBD2 (5 bases each). There are 16 residues in the CDR3. CDR1 and CDR2 (germline): SGHRS, YFSETQ. Trimming pared 0 bases from V and 1 base from J, leaving 11 bases between. DNA of the CDR3: TGCGCCAGCAGCTTGGCCGTCGAGGGGGCCAAAAACATTCAGTACTTC. It specifies CASSLAVEGAKNIQYF.

The V call is TRBV29-1, the J call TRBJ1-5, with 10 bases identical to TRBD1. V trimming: 7 bases; J trimming: 5 bases; junction bases outside the gene matches: 5. The CDR3 runs 13 residues. Germline-derived CDR1 and CDR2 are SQVTM and ANQGSEA. The CDR3 reads CSAVTGGDQPQHF. CDR3 in DNA: TGCAGCGCCGTGACAGGGGGCGATCAGCCCCAGCATTTT.